This TCR beta chain appears in the sequencing data of a study of regulatory T cells in long-lasting Graves disease (dated by TCRdb to the early 2020s). General notes on the study: Persistent Graves' disease was defined as antithyroid drug treatment for over 5 years with persistently positive TSH receptor autoantibodies. Persistent Graves' disease patients were compared with newly diagnosed Graves' disease patients by peripheral blood TCR sequencing and RNA sequencing. The study was registered as a clinical trial and conducted in China. A total of around 35 samples underwent TCR sequencing: some 13 from persistent and around 20 from newly diagnosed Graves' disease patients. Persistent Graves' disease patients in the clinical cohort had taken antithyroid drugs for 9.5 to 13 years on average.

CDR3 length: 15 amino acids, cysteine to phenylalanine. Of all the DNA, just the CDR3 is kept, 45 bases in frame from base 1. CDR1 SGHTA and CDR2 FQGNSA are derived from the germline V gene. The germline V and J ends show losses of 0 bases and 9 bases respectively, and no gene match explains 5 bases of the junction. Turning to this clonotype: Its target antigen remains unknown. No much larger clonotype is one base removed from it; base qualities were not supplied.

To prepare the library, multiplex PCR was applied. TCRdb names Illumina HiSeq 4000 as the instrument used. TCR beta libraries were built with iRepertoire HTBI primers and Arm-PCR amplification of CDR3 regions. Before sequencing, the PCR products went through gel purification. Concerning the study's data processing: Gene usage analysis of CDR3 amino acid clonotypes used the 62 TRBV and more than 13 TRBJ segments found across samples. Filtered high-quality paired reads were merged into contigs using COPE and FqMerger. Contigs were aligned with BLAST to IMGT TRBV, TRBD and TRBJ reference genes, and CDR3 was defined per IMGT. Clonotypes above 0.1% frequency were classified as highly expanded clones. Repertoire diversity was measured by Shannon entropy, and V-J evenness by the Gini coefficient. A clonotype was considered public if more than one individual shared it. TCRdb cleaned the public reads at Q25 with fastp, built clones with MiXCR and kept in-frame beta chains. Identical CDR3 protein sequences are pooled into one entry, listed with their most common genes and DNA. TCRdb assigned the V and J calls; the authors' analysis was not used. This sample holds 400,000 to 500,000 distinct CDR3 sequences; more than 20% were observed only once. The top ten clonotypes cover approximately 8% of the sample.

The time point label on this specimen signifies: persistent/refractory GD, antithyroid drugs over 5 years with positive TRAb. For both TCR sequencing and RNA sequencing, RNA was extracted from PBMCs in TRIzol. The diagnosis of Graves' disease was made according to American Thyroid Association guidelines. Patients were recruited from an endocrinology department in Xi'an, China. From each patient, around 9.3 milliliters of peripheral blood was collected into an EDTA anticoagulant tube. PBMCs were isolated by Ficoll Paque Plus density gradient separation without further T cell sorting. RNA quality was checked with an Agilent 2100 Bioanalyzer and agarose gel, and concentration with a NanoDrop 2000. What the research found in general, with its limitations: The small sample size was acknowledged by the authors as a limitation that may reduce accuracy. Sequencing and analysis were limited to the TCR beta chain. Compared with newly diagnosed patients, persistent Graves' disease patients had lower TCR Shannon entropy and fewer highly expanded clones, which suggests clonal expansion. More public clonotypes were shared among persistent patients (under 3,000) than among newly diagnosed patients (roughly 1,000). Persistent disease showed preferential use of TRBV28, TRBJ1-2 and TRBJ2-5, whereas newly diagnosed disease favored TRBV20-1 and TRBJ2-1. The study examined only peripheral blood because the primary lesion, thyroid tissue, could not be accessed.

Recombination linked TRBV7-2 to TRBJ2-1; 10 nucleotides in the junction match TRBD2. The TCR originated in a female donor with Graves disease. This specimen consisted of peripheral blood mononuclear cells (PBMCs), obtained when the disease was refractory, from a patient treated with antithyroid drugs. The DNA reads TGTGCCAGCAGCTTAGCTGGTTCTAGCGGGAGTGAGCAGTTCTTC. This translates into CASSLAGSSGSEQFF.